These 32 T cell receptor beta chains were all obtained from the same sample, sequenced in a study of tumor and adjacent non-tumor tissue in lung cancer. A modified ARM-PCR protocol with three rounds of nested PCR amplified TCRbeta. TCRdb re-called the multiplex PCR reads through MiXCR, storing one row per CDR3 protein. The sample holds about 85,000 distinct CDR3 sequences, around 65% seen once. RNA was extracted from bulk tissue without any cell sorting. Sequencing used lung tumor tissue. These receptors originate from a man in his 70s with non-small cell lung cancer.

Sample share makes this clonotype medium-sized. This chain joins TRBV6-6 and TRBJ2-2; D gene ambiguous. The V end lost 6 bases, the J end lost 1 base, and 6 bases lay between the germline ends. The CDR3 covers 13 residues. Per the germline V gene, CDR1 is MNHNY and CDR2 is SVGAGI (reference sequence). CDR3 sequence reads: CASRRQNTGELFF. The CDR3 DNA sequence: TGTGCCAGCAGGCGACAGAACACCGGGGAGCTGTTTTTT.

Note on this clonotype: A junction end diverges from the germline sequence, so it may reflect a read error. The V gene is TRBV12-3 or TRBV12-4, the J gene TRBJ2-1; D perhaps matches TRBD2 (6 bases). The CDR3 is 14 residues long. CDR3 loop: CASSLGLVSNEQFF. CDR3 DNA sequence: TGTGCCAGCAGTTTAGGACTAGTTAGCAATGAGCAGTTCTTT.

As for this clonotype: One end of the junction fails to match germline, which may point to a read error. V is TRBV6-6 and J is TRBJ1-2, with D unresolved. Germline loops: CDR1 MNHNY, CDR2 SVGAGI (reference sequence). CDR3 size: 17 residues. CDR3 loop: CASTYSAEPTHNYDYTF. In DNA form, the CDR3 reads TGTGCCAGCACTTACTCCGCGGAGCCGACGCATAACTATGACTACACCTTC.

Only a few counts were recorded for this clonotype. One end of the junction does not line up with germline, which may come from a read error. V and J are TRBV11-1 and TRBJ2-7; D may be TRBD1 (6 bases). CDR1 is SGHAT and CDR2 is FQDESV in the germline V gene (reference sequence). This CDR3 contains 15 residues. CDR3 protein: CAGSVSTGYSYEQYF. CDR3 coding DNA: TGTGCCGGCAGCGTTTCGACAGGCTACTCCTACGAGCAGTACTTC.

This clonotype was found once. A much larger clonotype is one base distant, so this may be a read error. The rearrangement links TRBV5-1 to TRBJ1-2; D uncertain. Trimming pared 4 bases from V and 6 bases from J, leaving 13 bases between. This CDR3 is 13 amino acids long. CDR1 and CDR2 from the germline V gene are SGHRS and YFSETQ. The CDR3 DNA reads TGCGCCAGCAGCACGGGCCCGGGGAATGGCTACACCTTC. Its protein is CASSTGPGNGYTF.

In its sample, this clonotype was seen a few times. CDR3 DNA sequence: TGTGTTAGCAGTTACACCGGATTCGGGGAGCTGTTTTTT. Protein: CVSSYTGFGELFF. The J gene is TRBJ2-2, the V gene TRBV6-5; D gene ambiguous. Germline loops: CDR1 MNHEY, CDR2 SVGAGI. The CDR3 sequence is 13 residues long.

Notes on this clonotype: Here the CDR3 omits its conserved ending phenylalanine or tryptophan, so a read error is the likely source. The chain carries TRBV11-2 and TRBJ2-7; 8 bases agree with TRBD1. Germline V gene data show CDR1 as SGHAT and CDR2 as FQNNGV. The CDR3 runs to 15 residues. CDR3 residues: CANSLDMGQDDPQYS. CDR3 DNA sequence: TGTGCCAACAGCTTAGATATGGGACAGGACGATCCTCAGTACTCC.

This clonotype was picked up a small number of times. The chain combines TRBV7-9 with TRBJ2-7, with D unresolved. This CDR3 has 12 amino acids. V was pared by 0 bases and J by 6 bases, with 6 bases between. Germline lookup yields CDR1 SEHNR and CDR2 FQNEAQ (reference sequence). As DNA, the CDR3 is TGTGCCAGCAGCTTAGCCGGGCCCGAGCAGTACTTC. This gives the protein CASSLAGPEQYF. Filled out from reference TRBV7-9 and TRBJ2-7, the complete variable domain reads DTGVSQNPRHKITKRGQNVTFRCDPISEHNRLYWYRQTLGQGPEFLTYFQNEAQLEKSRLLSDRFSAERPKGSFSTLEIQRTEQGDSAMYLCASSLAGPEQYFGPGTRLTVT.

As concerns this clonotype: The junction differs from germline at one of its ends, possibly a read error. The V and J genes are TRBV11-2 and TRBJ1-5; D gene uncertain. CDR1 and CDR2 (germline): SGHAT, FQNNGV. The CDR3 has 14 amino acids. In DNA, the CDR3 is TGTGTCAGCAGCTTAGATGCGGGTAACCAGCCCCAGCATTTT. Its protein product is CVSSLDAGNQPQHF.

A word on this clonotype: At one boundary the junction diverges from the germline segment, which might be a read error. This chain links TRBV11-2 with TRBJ2-7, with D perhaps TRBD2 (5 bases). The germline V gene has CDR1 SGHAT and CDR2 FQNNGV. CDR3 length: 15 residues. The DNA of the CDR3 is TGTGCCAGCAGTTTAGCTTCTGGGAGCTCCTACGAGCAGTACTTC. This codes for CASSLASGSSYEQYF.

The chain carries TRBV6-5 and TRBJ2-7, with D tentatively TRBD1 (6 bases). V was shortened by 7 bases and J by 4 bases, with 14 bases between the two germline ends. The CDR3 covers 13 residues. Germline lookup yields CDR1 MNHEY and CDR2 SVGAGI. This CDR3 is CASKQRDRYEQYF. For the CDR3, the DNA is TGTGCCAGCAAGCAACGTGACAGGTACGAGCAGTACTTC.

In regard to this clonotype: This likely comes from a read error, as the CDR3 has no conserved phenylalanine or tryptophan at its end. V usage is TRBV4-1 and J usage is TRBJ1-2, with 9 bases fitting TRBD1. This CDR3 is built from 16 residues. The V gene's germline CDR1 is MGHRA and CDR2 YSYEKL. CDR3: CVSSPGTGRFVYGYTL. The DNA of the CDR3 is TGCGTCAGCAGCCCCGGGACAGGGAGGTTCGTCTATGGCTACACCCTC.

The sample holds a few counts of this clonotype. This may be a read error: a much more frequent sequence differs by one nucleotide. The V call is TRBV5-4, the J call TRBJ2-7; tentative D call: TRBD2 (5 bases). This CDR3 has 14 residues. CDR1 SGHNT and CDR2 YYREEE come from the germline V gene (reference sequence). This CDR3 is CAISPDWGVYEQYF. For the CDR3, the DNA is TGTGCCATCAGCCCGGACTGGGGAGTCTACGAGCAGTACTTC.

For this clonotype: With a much larger clone just one base away, this may be a read error. The chain links TRBV6-5 to TRBJ2-1, with D tentatively TRBD2 (5 bases). The length of the CDR3 is 14 residues. Germline values: CDR1 MNHEY, CDR2 SVGAGI. Trimming stripped 6 bases from V and 11 bases from J, with 20 bases between. The CDR3 DNA sequence: TGTGCCAGCAGCCCCGGTGGCGGGCGGAATAAGCAGTTCTTC. Its protein is CASSPGGGRNKQFF.

This clonotype was seen at least ten times. This chain links TRBV5-6 with TRBJ2-2, with D perhaps TRBD2 (6 bases). The CDR3 is made up of 15 amino acids. Between the trimmed V and J ends, which lost 2 bases and 5 bases, there was a span of 13 bases. Germline values: CDR1 SGHDT, CDR2 YYEEEE. CDR3 DNA: TGTGCCAGCAGCTTCGGGGACGGGAGAACCGGGGAGCTGTTTTTT. It yields the protein CASSFGDGRTGELFF.

Many counts were recorded for this clonotype. The V gene is TRBV5-6, the J gene TRBJ2-6; D ambiguous. The CDR3 length is 15 residues. CDR1 SGHDT and CDR2 YYEEEE come from the germline V gene. V lost 0 bases to trimming and J lost 0 bases, with 4 bases between them. In DNA, the CDR3 is TGTGCCAGCAGCTTGGTCGGCTCTGGGGCCAACGTCCTGACTTTC. Encoded protein: CASSLVGSGANVLTF. Combining the CDR3 with reference TRBV5-6 and TRBJ2-6 gives the whole variable domain DAGVTQSPTHLIKTRGQQVTLRCSPKSGHDTVSWYQQALGQGPQFIFQYYEEEERQRGNFPDRFSGHQFPNYSSELNVNALLLGDSALYLCASSLVGSGANVLTFGAGSRLTVL.

To note about this clonotype: A read error may explain this, as a much larger clone is one base away. V usage is TRBV5-6 and J usage is TRBJ2-6, with unresolved D. The CDR3 has 16 amino acids. CDR1 is SGHDT, CDR2 YYEEEE, per germline. CDR3 sequence (DNA): TGTGTCAGCAGCTTGCGGTCCCCCTCTGGGGCCAACGTCCTGACTTTC. It specifies CVSSLRSPSGANVLTF.

For this clonotype: The CDR3 end shows no conserved phenylalanine or tryptophan, and so a read error is likely. The rearrangement joins TRBV7-9 to TRBJ2-1, with unresolved D. From germline, CDR1 is SEHNR and CDR2 FQNEAQ (reference sequence). This CDR3 spans 12 amino acids. Written as DNA, the CDR3 is TGTGTCAGCAGCCCAGTAGTCGGTGAGCAGTTCATC. Protein product: CVSSPVVGEQFI.

As concerns this clonotype: A read error may produce the germline difference seen at one junction end. The rearrangement uses TRBV24-1 and TRBJ2-3; D unresolved. In germline, CDR1 is KGHDR, CDR2 SFDVKD. This CDR3 contains 13 residues. The CDR3 nucleotides read TGTTCCACCAGTGAGGCGCTGGCAGGTACGCAGTATTTT. This translates into CSTSEALAGTQYF.

The chain joins TRBV12-3 or TRBV12-4 to TRBJ1-3; D gene uncertain. Trimming pared 3 bases from V and 4 bases from J, leaving 16 bases between. The CDR3 has 16 amino acids. The CDR3 spells CASSFRRVPTGNTIYF. The DNA of the CDR3 is TGTGCCAGCAGTTTTCGCCGGGTGCCAACCGGAAACACCATATATTTT.

A word on this clonotype: In this CDR3 the conserved last residue, phenylalanine or tryptophan, is missing, so a read error is likely. V usage is TRBV11-2 and J usage is TRBJ2-1; 7 nucleotides agree with TRBD2. Germline loops: CDR1 SGHAT, CDR2 FQNNGV. This CDR3 is built from 16 residues. V gave up 3 bases and J gave up 2 bases; unmatched junction bases: 7. CDR3 sequence (DNA): TGTGCCAGCAGCTTGGGGAGGGGCGGCACCTACAATGAGCAGTTCCTC. This encodes CASSLGRGGTYNEQFL.

On this clonotype: The junction differs from germline at one of its ends, possibly a read error. This chain connects TRBV11-2 to TRBJ2-1, with 11 bases aligning to TRBD2. This CDR3 contains 16 residues. Germline CDR1 reads SGHAT; CDR2 reads FQNNGV. The CDR3 here is CASSGPRLAGGSEQLF. In DNA, the CDR3 is TGTGCCAGCAGCGGCCCTCGGCTAGCGGGAGGTTCTGAGCAGCTCTTC.

Details on this clonotype: The junction departs from germline at one end; a sequencing error may be responsible. V is TRBV6-2 or TRBV6-3 and J is TRBJ2-2; 14 bases are a match to TRBD2. CDR3 length: 20 residues. Germline-derived CDR1 and CDR2 are MNHEY and SVGEGT. The CDR3 sequence: CASIYSSTRTSGGPGGELFF. The DNA for the CDR3 is TGTGCCAGCATTTACTCCTCCACACGGACTAGCGGGGGGCCCGGTGGGGAGCTGTTTTTT.

Worth noting for this clonotype: Because it lacks the conserved phenylalanine or tryptophan at the end, this CDR3 is likely a read error. The CDR3: CTSSLVGRSTGEQYL. CDR3 bases: TGTACCAGCAGCTTGGTTGGCAGAAGTACGGGGGAGCAGTACTTA. The chain joins TRBV5-6 to TRBJ2-7; tentative D call: TRBD2 (5 bases). In germline, CDR1 is SGHDT, CDR2 YYEEEE. There are 15 residues in the CDR3.

This clonotype turned up a few times. A read error is possible here, since a much larger clone lies one base away. Here the CDR3 DNA reads TGCAGCGTCGGACTAGGAGCCTACGATGAGCAGTTCTTC. Translating gives CSVGLGAYDEQFF. The chain has TRBV29-1 and TRBJ2-1; 7 bases match TRBD2. CDR1 SQVTM and CDR2 ANQGSEA come from the germline V gene. The CDR3 contains 13 residues.

Of note for this clonotype: A read error may account for a junction end that differs from germline. The rearrangement joins TRBV7-9 to TRBJ2-5; 8 bases line up with TRBD1. Germline V gene data show CDR1 as SEHNR and CDR2 as FQNEAQ (reference sequence). The CDR3 runs to 15 residues. CDR3 coding DNA: TGTGTCAGCAGCTTAAGGACAGGGTACCAAGAGACCAAGTACTTC. Protein: CVSSLRTGYQETKYF.

Notes on this clonotype: A read error is possible here, since a much larger clone lies one base away. Lacking the conserved final phenylalanine or tryptophan, this CDR3 likely reflects a read error. This chain uses TRBV12-3 or TRBV12-4 with TRBJ2-5; maybe TRBD2 (6 bases). V was trimmed by 3 bases and J by 9 bases, leaving 17 bases between them. The CDR3 is made up of 14 amino acids. The CDR3 DNA reads as TGTGCCAGCAGTTTCCGGGGAGGCCAAGGAGCCCAGTACATC. Protein product: CASSFRGGQGAQYI.

The chain recombines TRBV29-1 with TRBJ1-5; TRBD1 matches at 8 bases. The CDR3 is 14 residues long. Germline V gene sequence: CDR1 SQVTM, CDR2 ANQGSEA. The CDR3 here is CSVARGQGHQPQHF. CDR3 DNA sequence: TGCAGTGTAGCCAGGGGGCAGGGACATCAGCCCCAGCATTTT.

To note about this clonotype: A read error is possible here, since a much larger clone lies one base away. The chain joins TRBV29-1 to TRBJ2-5; D unclear. Germline CDR1 and CDR2: SQVTM and ANQGSEA. The CDR3 is made up of 12 amino acids. DNA of the CDR3: TGCGGCGTTTCTCCCTACCAAGAGACCCAGTACTTC. It yields the protein CGVSPYQETQYF.

This sequence joins TRBV29-1 and TRBJ2-1, with a tentative D call TRBD2 (5 bases). Germline-derived CDR1 and CDR2 are SQVTM and ANQGSEA. The CDR3 has 14 amino acids. The CDR3 nucleotides read TGCAACGATGAGGGTGTGACTAATGTTGGTGAGCAGTTCTTC. Its translation: CNDEGVTNVGEQFF.

This chain links TRBV11-2 with TRBJ2-7; D may match TRBD1 or TRBD2 (5 bases each). Trimming cost V 3 bases and J 5 bases, with 14 bases left between them. The CDR3 spans 14 residues. From germline, CDR1 is SGHAT and CDR2 FQNNGV. Here the CDR3 DNA reads TGTGCCAGCAGCTTGCGGGTTAGGGGCGACGAGCAGTACTTC. This gives the protein CASSLRVRGDEQYF.

Turning to this clonotype: Germline and junction disagree at one end, which may indicate a read error. The rearrangement uses TRBV29-1 and TRBJ1-1; D call uncertain. The CDR3 runs 12 residues. The germline CDR1 and CDR2 sequences are SQVTM and ANQGSEA. CDR3 coding DNA: TGCGGCGTTGGTCTTACGGGGTCTGAAACTTTCTTT. Amino acid sequence: CGVGLTGSETFF.